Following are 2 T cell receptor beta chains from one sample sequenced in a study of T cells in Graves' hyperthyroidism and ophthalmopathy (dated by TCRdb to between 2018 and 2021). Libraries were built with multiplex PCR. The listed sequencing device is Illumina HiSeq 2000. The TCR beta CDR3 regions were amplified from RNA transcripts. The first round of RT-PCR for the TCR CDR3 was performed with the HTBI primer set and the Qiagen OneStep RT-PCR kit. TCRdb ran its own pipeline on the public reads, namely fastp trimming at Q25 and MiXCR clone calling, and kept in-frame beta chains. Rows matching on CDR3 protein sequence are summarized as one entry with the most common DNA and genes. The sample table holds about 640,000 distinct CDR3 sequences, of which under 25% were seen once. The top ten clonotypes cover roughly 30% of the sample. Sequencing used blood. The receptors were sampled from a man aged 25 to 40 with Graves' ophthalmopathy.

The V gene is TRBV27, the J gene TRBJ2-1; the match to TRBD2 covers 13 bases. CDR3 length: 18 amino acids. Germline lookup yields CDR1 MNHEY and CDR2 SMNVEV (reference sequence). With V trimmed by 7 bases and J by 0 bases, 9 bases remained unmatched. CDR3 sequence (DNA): TGTGCCAGCATTCGGACTAGCGGGAGCCGAGCCTCCTACAATGAGCAGTTCTTC. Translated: CASIRTSGSRASYNEQFF.

CDR3 in DNA: TGTGCCAGCAGTTTTCTGGCGGGAGATCAGGGCGAGCAGTACTTC. Amino acid sequence: CASSFLAGDQGEQYF. J is TRBJ2-7 and V is TRBV12-3 or TRBV12-4, with 7 bases that match TRBD2. V shed 3 bases and J 6 bases; nucleotides not matched to a gene: 11. The CDR3 contains 15 residues.